Listed below are T cell receptor beta chains from one sample, sequenced in a study of cytomegalovirus exposure and HLA in healthy donors. TCRdb's table, derived via immunoSEQ multiplex PCR, lists solely in-frame clones and lacks some. The table records nearly 80,000 clones, roughly 93% of them present only once. The sample was PBMCs. These receptors came from a woman between 25 and 40 years old in good health and CMV-seronegative. CDR3s include the opening cysteine and the closing phenylalanine or tryptophan.

>16|TRBV19
CASSRPGTGLLGGYTF
>16|TRBV18
CASSPFGAAGADTQYF
>14|TRBV2
CATKELSVTDTQYF
>17|TRBV7-6
CASSYFGAGLSGNTIYF
>13|TRBV27
CASSLGQGYGYTF
>10|TRBV30
CAWAGREAFF
>13|TRBV19
CASTARADYGYTF
>17|TRBV5-1
CASSLGTSGRAGETQYF
>12|TRBV19
CASSGEIRAQHF
>15|TRBV7-2
CASSSSSVATYGYTF
>20|TRBV10-1
CASSEGSGPKRMGLPIEQFF
>15|TRBV9
CASSREVVTNEKLFF
>21|TRBV27
CASTPLGLAPSGPLAKNIQYF
>19|TRBV27
CASSPRAVLTQVGFYGYTF
>15|TRBV7-9
CASSLGQGVQETQYF
>14|TRBV6-6
CASSSTGGTDEQYF
>13|TRBV25-1
CASSDAVTYEQYF
>17|TRBV28
CASSLMGQGLLNSPLHF
>15|TRBV6-5
CASSRTGDRNQPQHF
>15|TRBV27
CASSFLSGGAYEQYF
>14|TRBV5-1
CASSLWGADTEAFF
>14|TRBV6-5
CASRGDSLIYEQYF
>15|TRBV6-5
CASSYGGSGDYGYTF
>15|TRBV7-9
CASSSPGQTNEKLFF
>14|TRBV28
CASSFRSGTQPQHF
>16|TRBV5-1
CASSFGGGRSYNEQFF
>16|TRBV7-9
CASSFQRQGGGETQYF
>15|TRBV6-1
CASRVSGSYSYEQYF
>16|TRBV7-9
CASSRVIGAGDYEQYF
>17|TRBV4-2
CASSPRGGDDSNQPQHF
>16|TRBV27
CASKPVAAGGAETQYF
>14|TRBV6-6
CASSYGQGLYGYTF
>15|TRBV5-1
CASSLRQGDTGELFF
>18|TRBV7-3
CASSFRTSGSLSYNEQFF
>21|TRBV21-1
CASSKAAGEWASGSMGETQYF